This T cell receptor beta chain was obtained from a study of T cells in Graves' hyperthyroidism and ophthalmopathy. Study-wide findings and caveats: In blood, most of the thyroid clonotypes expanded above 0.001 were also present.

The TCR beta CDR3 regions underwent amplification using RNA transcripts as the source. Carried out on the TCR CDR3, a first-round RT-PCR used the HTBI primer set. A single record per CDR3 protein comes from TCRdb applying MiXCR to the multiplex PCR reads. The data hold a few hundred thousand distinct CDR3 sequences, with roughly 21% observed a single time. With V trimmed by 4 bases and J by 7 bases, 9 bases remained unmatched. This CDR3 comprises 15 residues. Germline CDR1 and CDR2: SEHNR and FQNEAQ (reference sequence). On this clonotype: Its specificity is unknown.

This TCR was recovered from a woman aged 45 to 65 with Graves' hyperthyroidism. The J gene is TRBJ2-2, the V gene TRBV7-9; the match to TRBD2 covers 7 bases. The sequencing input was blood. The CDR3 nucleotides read TGTGCCAGCAGCTATCCGGGAGCTAGCGGCGGGGAGCTGTTTTTT. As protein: CASSYPGASGGELFF.